Below are 20 T cell receptor beta chains sequenced from a single sample in a study of T cells after posttransplantation cyclophosphamide. Sequencing used immunoSEQ multiplex PCR; TCRdb keeps in-frame clones, though not all of them. The counts give under 25,000 clones, none of them seen only once; approximately 6.3% is held by the top ten. The sequencing sample was made of PBMCs. All receptors come from a woman aged 60-75 years in good health, CMV-negative, and a related stem cell transplant donor.

The table lists this clone with a few counts. The V call is TRBV5-6, the J call TRBJ2-5; possibly TRBD1 for D (5 bases). From germline, CDR1 is SGHDT and CDR2 YYEEEE. The CDR3 has 14 amino acids. V dropped 2 bases and J dropped 9 bases, with 17 bases sitting between them. CDR3 sequence: CASSFWGQLEAQYF. CDR3 bases: TGTGCCAGCAGCTTCTGGGGCCAGCTCGAGGCCCAGTACTTC.

This clone has at least ten counts. The chain couples TRBV7-9 to TRBJ2-7; TRBD1 agrees at 7 bases. The CDR3 extends over 14 amino acids. Trimming at V came to 5 bases and at J to 0 bases, leaving 4 bases not matched to a gene. Germline-derived CDR1 and CDR2 are SEHNR and FQNEAQ (reference sequence). The CDR3 is CASSPGTDSYEQYF. The CDR3 DNA reads TGTGCCAGCAGCCCCGGGACAGACTCCTACGAGCAGTACTTC.

This clone was detected many times. The chain combines TRBV18 with TRBJ2-7, with TRBD1 as a possible D gene (5 bases). The CDR3 consists of 17 residues. V lost 3 bases, J lost 1 base, and 19 bases lay in between. The germline V gene encodes CDR1 KGHSH and CDR2 LQKENI. In nucleotides, the CDR3 is TGTGCCAGCTCACCGGGGCCCCCCGATACCGGGTCCTACGAGCAGTACTTC. Translated, it gives CASSPGPPDTGSYEQYF.

This clone has at least ten counts. The rearrangement uses TRBV11-1 and TRBJ1-1, with D uncertain. V was clipped by 5 bases and J by 1 base, with 11 bases between them. The CDR3 length is 14 residues. Per the germline V gene, CDR1 is SGHAT and CDR2 is FQDESV (reference sequence). Here the CDR3 DNA reads TGTGCCAGCAGCACAGACGTTCGGAACACTGAAGCTTTCTTT. The encoded protein is CASSTDVRNTEAFF. Combining the CDR3 with reference TRBV11-1 and TRBJ1-1 gives the whole variable domain EAEVAQSPRYKITEKSQAVAFWCDPISGHATLYWYRQILGQGPELLVQFQDESVVDDSQLPKDRFSAERLKGVDSTLKIQPAELGDSAMYLCASSTDVRNTEAFFGQGTRLTVV.

This clone was observed at least ten times. The chain is built from TRBV9 and TRBJ2-5, with 11 bases fitting TRBD1. After removal of 3 bases from V and 4 bases from J, the junction contained 5 bases not matched to a gene. The CDR3 runs 15 residues. In germline, CDR1 is SGDLS, CDR2 YYNGEE. The CDR3 nucleotides read TGTGCCAGCAGCGGGGGACAGGGGGTAGGAGAGACCCAGTACTTC. Translation: CASSGGQGVGETQYF.

This clone was seen at least ten times. This sequence joins TRBV5-5 and TRBJ2-2, with D maybe TRBD1 (5 bases). Germline V gives CDR1 SGHKS, CDR2 YYEKEE (reference sequence). CDR3 size: 14 residues. Trimming removed 0 bases from V and 5 bases from J, with 8 bases in between. The CDR3 sequence: CASSLVAGTGELFF. The CDR3 DNA sequence: TGTGCCAGCAGCTTGGTGGCAGGGACCGGGGAGCTGTTTTTT.

This clone was counted at least ten times. The chain uses TRBV4-3 and TRBJ1-5, with D perhaps matching TRBD1 (6 bases). The CDR3 is 15 amino acids. Germline-derived CDR1 and CDR2 are LGHNA and YSLEER. Trimming stripped 0 bases from V and 5 bases from J, with 11 bases between. The CDR3 DNA follows: TGCGCCAGCAGCCAAGAGGCAGGGGTCTATCAGCCCCAGCATTTT. Translated: CASSQEAGVYQPQHF.

The chain couples TRBV28 to TRBJ1-2, with 7 bases aligning to TRBD1. CDR3 length equals 15 residues. With V trimmed by 5 bases and J by 4 bases, 10 bases remained unmatched. Looked up from germline, CDR1 is MDHEN and CDR2 is SYDVKM. The CDR3 nucleotides are TGTGCCAGCAGTCCCTCCACTACAGGGGTCTATGGCTACACCTTC. It specifies CASSPSTTGVYGYTF.

This clone has more than one count but fewer than ten. The chain couples TRBV28 to TRBJ2-5; maybe TRBD1 (8 bases). Per the germline V gene, CDR1 is MDHEN and CDR2 is SYDVKM. V lost 6 bases and J lost 3, with 17 bases in between. The length of the CDR3 is 15 residues. CDR3 in DNA: TGTGCCAGCAGCCAGACAGGGGCGGGAGAAGAGACCCAGTACTTC. It specifies CASSQTGAGEETQYF.

This clone was counted at least ten times. This chain joins TRBV2 and TRBJ1-1; D unclear. Germline V gene data show CDR1 as SNHLY and CDR2 as FYNNEI. The germline V and J ends were trimmed by 2 bases and 4 bases, with 5 bases remaining between them. CDR3 length equals 12 residues. This chain's CDR3 is CASSESTTEAFF. The DNA of the CDR3 is TGTGCCAGCAGTGAAAGCACCACTGAAGCTTTCTTT.

This clone has a count of ten or more. The chain has TRBV30 and TRBJ1-5, with a possible D match to TRBD1 (5 bases). This CDR3 is 15 amino acids long. Trimming left V 3 bases short and J 1 base short, with 13 bases between. The V gene's germline CDR1 is GTSNPN and CDR2 SVGIG (reference sequence). CDR3: CAWSSGLTSNQPQHF. The CDR3 bases are TGTGCCTGGAGCTCGGGACTCACAAGCAATCAGCCCCAGCATTTT.

At least ten counts were recorded for this clone. V usage is TRBV14 and J usage is TRBJ2-7, with TRBD1 matching 10 bases. The germline V gene has CDR1 SGHDN and CDR2 FVKESK. The length of the CDR3 is 14 residues. Trimming removed 3 bases from V and 3 bases from J; junction bases left unmatched: 2. CDR3 bases: TGTGCCAGCAGCCAGGGGACAGGGGACTACGAGCAGTACTTC. Its translation: CASSQGTGDYEQYF.

This clone was seen ten or more times. V usage is TRBV21-1 and J usage is TRBJ2-1; the D call TRBD2 from the table was never checked on the DNA. TRBV21-1 is noted as a pseudogene. The length of the CDR3 is 15 residues. CDR3 sequence (DNA): TGTGCCAGCAGCAAAGATACTAGCGCCTACAATGAGCAGTTCTTC. Its protein product is CASSKDTSAYNEQFF.

This clone was seen repeatedly, ten times or more. The chain has TRBV5-1 and TRBJ2-1, with a tentative D call TRBD2 (5 bases). The germline V gene has CDR1 SGHRS and CDR2 YFSETQ. CDR3 length: 14 amino acids. The germline V and J ends were trimmed by 0 bases and 2 bases, with 6 bases remaining between them. This CDR3 reads CASSLAGTYNEQFF. The CDR3 bases are TGCGCCAGCAGCTTGGCCGGGACCTACAATGAGCAGTTCTTC.

There are a few counts of this clone. This sequence joins TRBV6-1 and TRBJ2-5, with 7 positions matching TRBD2. This CDR3 is 14 amino acids long. Unmatched junction bases numbered 5, after V lost 2 bases and J lost 5 bases. In germline, CDR1 is MNHNS, CDR2 SASEGT. For the CDR3, the DNA is TGTGCCAGCAGTGAAAGTGGGGGAGGGGAGACCCAGTACTTC. This gives the protein CASSESGGGETQYF.

This clone occurred many times. The same CDR3 also results from other DNA sequences found in this sample. The J gene is TRBJ2-3, the V gene TRBV5-1, with TRBD1 matching over 7 bases. CDR1 is SGHRS, CDR2 YFSETQ, per germline. Trimming cost V 3 bases and J 6 bases; bases outside gene matches: 10. The CDR3 length is 15 residues. CDR3 DNA sequence: TGCGCCAGCAGCTGGGAACAGGGGTTAGCCGATACGCAGTATTTT. Translated, it gives CASSWEQGLADTQYF.

This clone was observed many times. The chain combines TRBV11-1 with TRBJ2-2, with D perhaps matching TRBD1 (5 bases). Per germline, CDR1 SGHAT and CDR2 FQDESV (reference sequence). The CDR3 runs 12 residues. V lost 2 bases and J 11 bases, leaving 9 bases between the germline ends. The CDR3 protein is CASSLTQVELFF. The CDR3 nucleotides are TGTGCCAGCAGCTTAACACAGGTTGAGCTGTTTTTT.

This clone was detected many times. The chain links TRBV4-3 to TRBJ1-6; D remains unclear. The CDR3 is made up of 15 amino acids. V was trimmed by 0 bases and J by 8 bases, leaving 11 bases between them. CDR1 and CDR2 (germline): LGHNA, YSLEER. The DNA for the CDR3 is TGCGCCAGCAGCCAAGATACAGTAGCGGATTCACCCCTCCACTTT. Translated, it gives CASSQDTVADSPLHF.

In its sample, this clone was seen many times. The chain links TRBV28 to TRBJ2-1; D possibly corresponds to TRBD2 (5 bases). This CDR3 comprises 17 residues. Germline V gene lookup returns CDR1 MDHEN and CDR2 SYDVKM. Trimming removed 6 bases from V and 4 bases from J, with 22 bases in between. CDR3 coding DNA: TGTGCCAGCAGAGTGGGTGTAGGTCTACTAGGGTACAATGAGCAGTTCTTC. It translates to CASRVGVGLLGYNEQFF.

This clone has ten or more counts. This rearrangement joins TRBV19 to TRBJ2-2, with 9 bases aligning to TRBD2. The CDR3 covers 18 residues. V gave up 3 bases and J gave up 8 bases; unmatched junction bases: 16. Per germline, CDR1 LNHDA and CDR2 SQIVND (reference sequence). CDR3 DNA: TGTGCCAGTAGTATCAAAACAGGGACTAGCATATATCCGGGGGAGCTGTTTTTT. This sequence encodes CASSIKTGTSIYPGELFF. Filled out from reference TRBV19 and TRBJ2-2, the complete variable domain reads DGGITQSPKYLFRKEGQNVTLSCEQNLNHDAMYWYRQDPGQGLRLIYYSQIVNDFQKGDIAEGYSVSREKKESFPLTVTSAQKNPTAFYLCASSIKTGTSIYPGELFFGEGSRLTVL.